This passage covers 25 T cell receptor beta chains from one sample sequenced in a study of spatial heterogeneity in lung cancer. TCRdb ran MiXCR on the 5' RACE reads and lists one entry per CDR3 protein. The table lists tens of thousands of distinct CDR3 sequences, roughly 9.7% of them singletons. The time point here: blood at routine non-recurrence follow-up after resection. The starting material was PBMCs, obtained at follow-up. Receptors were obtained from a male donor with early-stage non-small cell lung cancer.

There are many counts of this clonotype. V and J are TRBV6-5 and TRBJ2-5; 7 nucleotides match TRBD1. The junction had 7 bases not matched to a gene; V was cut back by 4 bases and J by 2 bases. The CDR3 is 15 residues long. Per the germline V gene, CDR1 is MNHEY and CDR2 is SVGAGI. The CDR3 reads CASSSPGTAQETQYF. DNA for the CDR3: TGTGCCAGCAGTTCTCCCGGGACAGCTCAAGAGACCCAGTACTTC.

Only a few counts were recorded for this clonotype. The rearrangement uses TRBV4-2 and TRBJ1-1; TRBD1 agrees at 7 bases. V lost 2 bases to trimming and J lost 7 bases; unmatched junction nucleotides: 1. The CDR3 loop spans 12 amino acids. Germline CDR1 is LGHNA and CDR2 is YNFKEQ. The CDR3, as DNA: TGTGCCAGCAGCCAACAGGGGGGTGAAGCTTTCTTT. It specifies CASSQQGGEAFF.

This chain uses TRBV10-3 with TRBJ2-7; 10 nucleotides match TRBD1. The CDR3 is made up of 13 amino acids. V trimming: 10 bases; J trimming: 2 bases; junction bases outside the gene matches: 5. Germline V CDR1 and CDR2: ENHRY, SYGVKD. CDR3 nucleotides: TGTGCCACGGAAGGGACAGGGGCCTACGAGCAGTACTTC. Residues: CATEGTGAYEQYF.

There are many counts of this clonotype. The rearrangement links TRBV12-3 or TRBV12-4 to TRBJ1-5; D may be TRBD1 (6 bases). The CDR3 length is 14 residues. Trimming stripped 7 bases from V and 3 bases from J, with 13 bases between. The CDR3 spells CASTSGQSNQPQHF. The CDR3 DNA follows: TGTGCCAGCACATCAGGACAGTCCAATCAGCCCCAGCATTTT.

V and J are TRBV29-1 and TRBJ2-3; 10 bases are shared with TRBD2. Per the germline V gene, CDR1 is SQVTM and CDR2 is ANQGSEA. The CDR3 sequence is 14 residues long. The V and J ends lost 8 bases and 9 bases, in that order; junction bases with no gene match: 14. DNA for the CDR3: TGCAGCCTCCGAAAAGCGGGGGGGCCTCAGACGCAGTATTTT. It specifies CSLRKAGGPQTQYF.

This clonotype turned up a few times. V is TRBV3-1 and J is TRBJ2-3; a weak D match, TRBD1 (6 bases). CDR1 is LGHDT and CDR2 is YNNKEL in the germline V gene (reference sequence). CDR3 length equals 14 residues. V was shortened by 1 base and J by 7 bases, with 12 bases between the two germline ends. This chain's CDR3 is CASSQVQGVYTQYF. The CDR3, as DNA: TGTGCCAGCAGCCAAGTACAGGGAGTATATACGCAGTATTTT.

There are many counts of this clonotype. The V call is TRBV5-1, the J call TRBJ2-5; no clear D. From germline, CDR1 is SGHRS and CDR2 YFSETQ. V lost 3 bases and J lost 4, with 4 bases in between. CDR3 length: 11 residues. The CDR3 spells CASSSGETQYF. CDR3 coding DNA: TGCGCCAGCAGCTCAGGAGAGACCCAGTACTTC.

CDR3 residues: CAFNLSQDTQYF. In nucleotides, the CDR3 is TGTGCCTTTAACCTGAGTCAGGATACGCAGTATTTT. V and J are TRBV10-3 and TRBJ2-3; D call uncertain. Trimming cost V 11 bases and J 6 bases, with 15 bases left between them. The CDR3 length is 12 residues. Germline lookup yields CDR1 ENHRY and CDR2 SYGVKD.

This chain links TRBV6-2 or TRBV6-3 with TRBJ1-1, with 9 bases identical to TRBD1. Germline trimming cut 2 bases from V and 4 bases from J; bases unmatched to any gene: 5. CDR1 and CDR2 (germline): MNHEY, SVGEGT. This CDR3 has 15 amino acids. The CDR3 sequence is CASSYPTGGGTEAFF. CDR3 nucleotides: TGTGCCAGCAGTTACCCGACAGGGGGGGGCACTGAAGCTTTCTTT.

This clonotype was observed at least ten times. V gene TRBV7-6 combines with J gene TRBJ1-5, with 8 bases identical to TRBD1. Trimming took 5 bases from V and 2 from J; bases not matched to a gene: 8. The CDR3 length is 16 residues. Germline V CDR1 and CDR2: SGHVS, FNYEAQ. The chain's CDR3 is CASSTRGRMGNQPQHF. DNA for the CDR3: TGTGCCAGCAGCACCAGGGGGCGGATGGGCAATCAGCCCCAGCATTTT.

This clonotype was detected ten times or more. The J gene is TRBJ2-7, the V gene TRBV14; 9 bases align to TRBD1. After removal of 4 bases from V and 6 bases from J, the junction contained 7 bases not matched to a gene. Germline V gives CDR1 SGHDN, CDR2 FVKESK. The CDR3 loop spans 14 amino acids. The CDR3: CASSLGTGFSEQYF. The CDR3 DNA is TGTGCCAGCAGCCTAGGGACAGGGTTCAGCGAGCAGTACTTC.

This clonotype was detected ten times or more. The CDR3 is CASSGRAGSYNEQFF. CDR3 bases: TGTGCCAGCAGCGGAAGGGCGGGGTCCTACAATGAGCAGTTCTTC. This chain joins TRBV4-2 and TRBJ2-1, with a possible D match to TRBD2 (6 bases). CDR3 length equals 15 residues. Deletions cut 5 bases from V and 1 base from J, with 12 bases between. Looked up from germline, CDR1 is LGHNA and CDR2 is YNFKEQ.

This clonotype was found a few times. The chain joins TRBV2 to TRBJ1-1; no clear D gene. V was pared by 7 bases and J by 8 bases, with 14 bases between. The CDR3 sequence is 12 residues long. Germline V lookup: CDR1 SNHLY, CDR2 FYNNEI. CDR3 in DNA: TGTGCCAGCAATGGAAGACCACCGGAAGCTTTCTTT. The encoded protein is CASNGRPPEAFF.

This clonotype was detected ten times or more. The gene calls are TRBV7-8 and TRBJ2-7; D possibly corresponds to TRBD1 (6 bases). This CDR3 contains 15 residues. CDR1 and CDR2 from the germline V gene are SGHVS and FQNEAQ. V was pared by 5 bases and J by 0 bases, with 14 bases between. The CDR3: CASSRPTGTSYEQYF. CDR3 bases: TGTGCCAGCAGCCGGCCGACAGGTACCTCCTACGAGCAGTACTTC.

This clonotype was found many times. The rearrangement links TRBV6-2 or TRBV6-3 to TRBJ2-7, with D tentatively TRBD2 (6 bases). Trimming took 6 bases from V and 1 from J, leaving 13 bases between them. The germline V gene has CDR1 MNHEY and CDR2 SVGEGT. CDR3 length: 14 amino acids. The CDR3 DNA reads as TGTGCCAGCAGGTTCGGGGGTGGATCCTACGAGCAGTACTTC. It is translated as CASRFGGGSYEQYF.

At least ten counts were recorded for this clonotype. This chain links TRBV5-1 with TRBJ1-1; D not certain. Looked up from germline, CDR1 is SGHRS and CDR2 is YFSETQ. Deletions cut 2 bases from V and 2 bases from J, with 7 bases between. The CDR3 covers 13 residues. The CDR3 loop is CASSFQSNTEAFF. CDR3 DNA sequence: TGCGCCAGCAGCTTCCAGAGTAACACTGAAGCTTTCTTT. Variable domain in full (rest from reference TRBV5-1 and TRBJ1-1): KAGVTQTPRYLIKTRGQQVTLSCSPISGHRSVSWYQQTPGQGLQFLFEYFSETQRNKGNFPGRFSGRQFSNSRSEMNVSTLELGDSALYLCASSFQSNTEAFFGQGTRLTVV.

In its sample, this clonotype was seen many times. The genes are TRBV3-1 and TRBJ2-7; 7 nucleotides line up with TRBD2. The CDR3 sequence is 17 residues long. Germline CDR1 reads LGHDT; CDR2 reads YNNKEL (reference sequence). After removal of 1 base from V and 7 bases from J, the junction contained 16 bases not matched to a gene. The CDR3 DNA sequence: TGTGCCAGCAGCCAAGGGGCTAGCGGACCTCCGGTAGGGGAGCAGTACTTC. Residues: CASSQGASGPPVGEQYF.

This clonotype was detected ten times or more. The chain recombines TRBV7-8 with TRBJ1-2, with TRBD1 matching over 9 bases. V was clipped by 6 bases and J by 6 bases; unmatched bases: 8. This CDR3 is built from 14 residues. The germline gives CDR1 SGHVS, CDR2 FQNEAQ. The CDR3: CASSPTGGADGYTF. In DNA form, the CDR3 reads TGTGCCAGCAGTCCCACAGGGGGCGCAGATGGCTACACCTTC.

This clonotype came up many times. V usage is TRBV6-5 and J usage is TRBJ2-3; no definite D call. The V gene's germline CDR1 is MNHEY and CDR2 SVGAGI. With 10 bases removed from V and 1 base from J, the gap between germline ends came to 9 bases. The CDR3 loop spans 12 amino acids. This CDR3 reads CATATGTDTQYF. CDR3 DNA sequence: TGTGCCACTGCTACAGGCACAGATACGCAGTATTTT.

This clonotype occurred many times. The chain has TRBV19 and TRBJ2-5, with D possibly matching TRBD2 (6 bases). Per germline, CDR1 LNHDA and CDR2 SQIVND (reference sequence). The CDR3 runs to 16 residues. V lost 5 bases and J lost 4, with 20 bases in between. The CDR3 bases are TGTGCCAGTAGTCCCGGGCGGACGGCGGGGATAGAGACCCAGTACTTC. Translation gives CASSPGRTAGIETQYF.

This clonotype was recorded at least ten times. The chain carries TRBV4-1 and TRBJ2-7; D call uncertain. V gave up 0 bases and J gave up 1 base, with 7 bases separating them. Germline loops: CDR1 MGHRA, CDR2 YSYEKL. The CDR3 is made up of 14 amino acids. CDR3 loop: CASSQEAASYEQYF. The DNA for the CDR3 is TGCGCCAGCAGCCAAGAGGCGGCATCCTACGAGCAGTACTTC.

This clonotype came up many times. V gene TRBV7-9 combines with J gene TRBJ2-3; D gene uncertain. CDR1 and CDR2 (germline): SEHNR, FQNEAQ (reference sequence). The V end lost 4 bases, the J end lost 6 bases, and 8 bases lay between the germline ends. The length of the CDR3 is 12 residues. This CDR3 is CASSSTGDTQYF. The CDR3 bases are TGTGCCAGCAGCTCCACCGGGGATACGCAGTATTTT.

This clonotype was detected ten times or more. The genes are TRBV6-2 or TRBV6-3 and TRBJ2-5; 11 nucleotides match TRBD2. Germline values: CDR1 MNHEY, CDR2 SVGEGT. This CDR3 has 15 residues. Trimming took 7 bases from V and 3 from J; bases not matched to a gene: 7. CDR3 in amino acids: CASTETSGVEETQYF. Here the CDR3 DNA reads TGTGCCAGCACCGAGACTAGCGGGGTGGAAGAGACCCAGTACTTC.

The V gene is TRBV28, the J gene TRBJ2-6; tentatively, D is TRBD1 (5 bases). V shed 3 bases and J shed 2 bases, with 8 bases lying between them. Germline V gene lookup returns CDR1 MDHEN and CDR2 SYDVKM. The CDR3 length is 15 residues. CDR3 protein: CASSFSGTGANVLTF. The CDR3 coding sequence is TGTGCCAGCAGTTTTTCAGGGACTGGGGCCAACGTCCTGACTTTC.

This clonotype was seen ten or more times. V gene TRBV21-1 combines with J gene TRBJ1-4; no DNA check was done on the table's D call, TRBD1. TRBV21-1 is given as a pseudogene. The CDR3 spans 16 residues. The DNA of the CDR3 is TGTGCCAGCAGCTCTGCCCTGGGTACAACTAATGAAAAACTGTTTTTT. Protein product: CASSSALGTTNEKLFF.